This TCR beta chain was sequenced during a study of PD-1 blockade in classical Hodgkin lymphoma. Findings of the study overall: Newly diagnosed and completely responding patients shared comparable baseline diversity.

In the case of this clone: The antigen is unknown.

The CDR3 sequence is 17 residues long. V dropped 1 base and J dropped 8 bases, with 26 bases sitting between them. CDR1 is SQVTM and CDR2 is ANQGSEA in the germline V gene. Each patient experienced a relapse that followed autologous stem cell transplantation, and brentuximab vedotin exposure varied. Data came from immunoSEQ multiplex PCR; TCRdb stores just in-frame clones and leaves some out. The data show under 110,000 clones, with approximately 90% seen just once and about 7.1% held by the top ten. The origin of this receptor is a human donor with classical Hodgkin lymphoma. The source material was peripheral blood mononuclear cells (PBMCs), sampled before the second cycle of nivolumab. This rearrangement joins TRBV29-1 to TRBJ1-2; the D is unclear. The DNA for the CDR3 is TGCAGCGTTGAAGCGCATTTGTTTCCGGGGATCTCTGGAGGCTACACCTTC. It is translated as CSVEAHLFPGISGGYTF.